This T cell receptor beta chain originates from a study of T cell clonotyping in hematopoietic cell transplantation. V was trimmed by 6 bases and J by 5 bases, leaving 9 bases between them. CDR1 is DFQATT, CDR2 SNEGSKA, per germline (reference sequence). The CDR3 covers 11 residues. Produced via immunoSEQ multiplex PCR; TCRdb's table is partial and in-frame only. The sample includes 17,000 or so clones, around 71% seen only once; the top ten take around 9.9%. Worth noting for this clone: Its target is unknown.

Findings and caveats of the study: Graft donor and pretransplant recipient Inverse Simpson Index values predicted broader posttransplant TCR diversity.

The sequence was collected from a woman in her sixties in good health. Some clones in this sample may be carry-over from other donors' samples. V and J are TRBV20-1 and TRBJ2-3; D ambiguous. The sequencing sample was made of peripheral blood mononuclear cells. The CDR3 DNA reads as TGCAGTGCCAAATTGGTAGATACGCAGTATTTT. Translation gives CSAKLVDTQYF.